The TCR beta chain described here comes from a study of Graves' ophthalmopathy and Graves' hyperthyroidism. Exclusion covered patients with other autoimmune diseases or uncontrolled infections (as well as pregnancy or lactation). Diagnostic conclusions were grounded in clinical symptoms, serum thyroxine, TRAb, thyroid ultrasound and orbital computed tomography. 7.5 to 10 ml of fresh blood yielded the PBMCs by density gradient. This clonotype was seen ten or more times. Its specificity is not known. Whole-study results and caveats: Detected in blood as well were most expanded thyroid clonotypes with frequency above 0.001.

Germline assignment: CDR1 GTSNPN and CDR2 SVGIG (reference sequence). The CDR3 length is 13 residues. V shed 5 bases and J 4 bases; nucleotides not matched to a gene: 5. TCR beta CDR3 regions were amplified from RNA transcripts. HTBI-primed RT-PCR formed the first round, and a multiplex PCR formed the second. TCRdb reprocessed the multiplex PCR reads via MiXCR and lists one record per CDR3 protein. The sample holds about 180,000 distinct CDR3 sequences; 30% to 45% are singletons and the top ten take less than 6%. V is TRBV30 and J is TRBJ1-1; 9 positions match TRBD1. The sample consisted of peripheral blood. The TCR originated in a middle-aged woman with Graves' ophthalmopathy. CDR3 protein: CAWGRQGVTEAFF. The CDR3 coding sequence is TGTGCCTGGGGAAGACAGGGGGTCACTGAAGCTTTCTTT.